The 14 T cell receptor beta chains presented below share a single source sample, sequenced in a study of blood T cell repertoires in COVID-19. Some clones are missing from TCRdb's copy, which holds only in-frame ones; the method was immunoSEQ multiplex PCR. This sample yields approximately 240,000 clones, of which approximately 90% are seen a single time; about 12% belongs to the top ten. Sequenced sample: peripheral blood. The receptors were sampled from a woman between 18 and 29 years old who had recovered from COVID-19.

The J gene is TRBJ2-1, the V gene TRBV3-1 (or the pseudogene TRBV3-2); 12 bases match TRBD2. This CDR3 has 16 residues. Trimming cost V 4 bases and J 14 bases; bases outside gene matches: 15. The germline gives CDR1 LGHDT, CDR2 YNNKEL (reference sequence). Here the CDR3 DNA reads TGTGCCAGCAGCCTACCTAGCGGGGGGGGGCAGGTCGATGAGTTCTTC. As protein: CASSLPSGGGQVDEFF.

The gene calls are TRBV19 and TRBJ2-1; 11 bases map to TRBD2. The germline gives CDR1 LNHDA, CDR2 SQIVND (reference sequence). The CDR3 is 16 amino acids. V dropped 5 bases and J dropped 3; count of bases not matched to a gene: 6. The CDR3 protein is CASSSGLADYYNEQFF. The CDR3 DNA is TGTGCCAGTAGTTCGGGACTAGCGGATTACTACAATGAGCAGTTCTTC.

The V gene is TRBV21-1, the J gene TRBJ2-1; the listed D gene, TRBD2, was not tested against the DNA. TRBV21-1 is tagged as a pseudogene. The CDR3 has 16 amino acids. CDR3 DNA sequence: TGTGCCAGCACAACTAGCGGGAGGACCTCCTACAATGAGCAGTTCTTC. It yields the protein CASTTSGRTSYNEQFF.

This sequence joins TRBV27 and TRBJ2-7; 7 bases agree with TRBD1. V lost 5 bases and J lost 5; bases outside the gene matches: 3. The CDR3 length is 12 residues. Per the germline V gene, CDR1 is MNHEY and CDR2 is SMNVEV (reference sequence). CDR3 residues: CASSNRGDEQYF. The CDR3 nucleotides read TGTGCCAGCAGTAACAGGGGTGACGAGCAGTACTTC.

This sequence joins TRBV30 and TRBJ2-1, with D tentatively TRBD1 (5 bases). The V end lost 2 bases, the J end lost 5 bases, and 10 bases lay between the germline ends. CDR3 length: 13 residues. Germline assignment: CDR1 GTSNPN and CDR2 SVGIG (reference sequence). This CDR3 is CAWSLDSNNEQFF. The CDR3 DNA reads TGTGCCTGGAGTCTTGACAGTAACAATGAGCAGTTCTTC.

In this sample, this clone turned up once. The V call is TRBV25-1, the J call TRBJ1-1; D unclear. V was clipped by 1 base and J by 6 bases, with 15 bases between them. CDR1 and CDR2 (germline): MGHDK, SYGVNS. The CDR3 has 15 amino acids. CDR3 sequence: CASSESAGRIAEAFF. In DNA form, the CDR3 reads TGTGCCAGCAGTGAATCTGCGGGGAGAATCGCTGAAGCTTTCTTT.

The chain couples TRBV4-3 to TRBJ2-3; 10 bases are shared with TRBD2. Trimming at V came to 2 bases and at J to 3 bases, leaving 8 bases not matched to a gene. This CDR3 has 17 amino acids. Per the germline V gene, CDR1 is LGHNA and CDR2 is YSLEER. The CDR3 loop reads CASSQTLAGVGTDTQYF. CDR3 coding DNA: TGCGCCAGCAGCCAAACCCTAGCGGGAGTAGGAACAGATACGCAGTATTTT.

This clone was picked up one time. The rearrangement links TRBV30 to TRBJ2-5; D gene uncertain. Trimming removed 0 bases at V and 2 bases at J, with 7 bases between. The CDR3 length is 13 residues. Germline values: CDR1 GTSNPN, CDR2 SVGIG (reference sequence). CDR3 amino acids: CAWSVLTQETQYF. CDR3 DNA sequence: TGTGCCTGGAGTGTACTCACTCAAGAGACCCAGTACTTC.

The CDR3 DNA reads TGTGCCAGCAGCCAGAGGTCGGGAGGCCACGAGCAGTACTTC. This encodes CASSQRSGGHEQYF. The chain is built from TRBV7-8 and TRBJ2-7, with 7 bases that match TRBD2. Germline loops: CDR1 SGHVS, CDR2 FQNEAQ. V lost 5 bases, J lost 5 bases, and 9 bases stayed unmatched. The CDR3 consists of 14 residues.

V usage is TRBV3-1 (or the pseudogene TRBV3-2) and J usage is TRBJ1-1, with D possibly TRBD1 on 6 matching bases. Trimming removed 3 bases from V and 8 bases from J, with 10 bases in between. CDR1 is LGHDT and CDR2 is YNNKEL in the germline V gene (reference sequence). The CDR3 length is 12 residues. In DNA form, the CDR3 reads TGTGCCAGCAGCCATGACGGACAGGAAGCTTTCTTT. Encoded protein: CASSHDGQEAFF.

This clone appeared a few times. The chain couples TRBV11-2 to TRBJ1-3; D is unclear. Germline V gene lookup returns CDR1 SGHAT and CDR2 FQNNGV. CDR3 length: 14 residues. The germline V and J ends were trimmed by 3 bases and 4 bases, with 10 bases remaining between them. CDR3 sequence (DNA): TGTGCCAGCAGCTTTACAAACGTCGGAAACACCATATATTTT. Translating gives CASSFTNVGNTIYF.

The genes are TRBV4-1 and TRBJ1-1; D may be TRBD1 (6 bases). Per the germline V gene, CDR1 is MGHRA and CDR2 is YSYEKL. V lost 0 bases and J 5 bases, leaving 10 bases between the germline ends. This CDR3 region has 14 residues. Here the CDR3 reads CASSQDPTGTEAFF. In DNA, the CDR3 is TGCGCCAGCAGCCAAGACCCGACAGGAACTGAAGCTTTCTTT.

J is TRBJ2-5 and V is TRBV7-6; D call uncertain. The V gene lost 8 bases and the J gene lost 5 bases, with 9 bases spanning the gap. The CDR3 consists of 11 residues. The V gene's germline CDR1 is SGHVS and CDR2 FNYEAQ. Here the CDR3 DNA reads TGTGCCAGCCAACTCGAGGAGACCCAGTACTTC. This codes for CASQLEETQYF.

The chain recombines TRBV5-5 with TRBJ2-1; the match to TRBD2 covers 10 bases. Losses at the gene ends were 1 base for V and 8 bases for J; bases not matched to a gene: 6. The CDR3 has 15 amino acids. Germline CDR1 is SGHKS and CDR2 is YYEKEE (reference sequence). CDR3 sequence: CASSLTSGTGYEQFF. CDR3 sequence (DNA): TGTGCCAGCAGCTTGACTAGCGGGACCGGGTATGAGCAGTTCTTC.